The 26 T cell receptor beta chains presented below share a single source sample, sequenced in a study of T cells after yellow fever vaccination. TCRdb reprocessed the 5' RACE reads with MiXCR, giving one entry per CDR3 protein. The table has some 300,000 distinct CDR3 sequences, roughly 10% seen once. Sequencing was performed on CD4+ T cells sorted from PBMCs, taken 45 days after the yellow fever booster vaccination. The origin of the receptors is a man aged 18 to 30 who received the YFV17D yellow fever vaccine.

This rearrangement joins TRBV12-3 or TRBV12-4 to TRBJ2-7; 8 bases match TRBD1. The CDR3 totals 13 residues. The V gene end was trimmed by 5 bases and the J gene end by 5 bases; junction bases not matched to a gene: 5. In DNA, the CDR3 is TGTGCCAGCAGTCGGGACAGGCCCCACGAGCAGTACTTC. Its protein product is CASSRDRPHEQYF.

This clonotype came up a few times. The chain uses TRBV5-1 and TRBJ2-7, with 9 bases fitting TRBD1. With 4 bases clipped from V and 6 bases from J, the junction kept 8 bases outside the gene matches. Looked up from germline, CDR1 is SGHRS and CDR2 is YFSETQ. This CDR3 contains 14 residues. Here the CDR3 reads CASSLGGTGSEQYV. The CDR3 nucleotides are TGCGCCAGCAGCCTGGGGGGGACAGGGAGCGAGCAGTACGTC.

This clonotype was seen at least ten times. The chain joins TRBV7-3 to TRBJ2-1; a possible D gene is TRBD2 (8 bases). V lost 4 bases, J lost 10 bases, and 17 bases lay in between. Germline V lookup: CDR1 SGHTA, CDR2 FQGTGA. The CDR3 has 14 residues. CDR3 sequence reads: CASSSGGGPREQFF. CDR3 DNA: TGTGCCAGCAGCTCGGGAGGGGGCCCCAGAGAGCAGTTCTTC. The full variable domain, with the rest looked up from reference TRBV7-3 and TRBJ2-1, is GAGVSQTPSNKVTEKGKYVELRCDPISGHTALYWYRQSLGQGPEFLIYFQGTGAADDSGLPNDRFFAVRPEGSVSTLKIQRTERGDSAVYLCASSSGGGPREQFFGPGTRLTVL.

At least ten counts were recorded for this clonotype. This chain connects TRBV7-9 to TRBJ1-1, with TRBD1 matching over 7 bases. Per germline, CDR1 SEHNR and CDR2 FQNEAQ (reference sequence). After removal of 4 bases from V and 10 bases from J, the junction contained 12 bases not matched to a gene. The CDR3 sequence is 14 residues long. Here the CDR3 reads CASSSQEKGDRAFF. Here the CDR3 DNA reads TGTGCCAGCAGCTCCCAAGAAAAGGGGGACAGAGCTTTCTTT. The full variable domain, rest sourced from reference TRBV7-9 and TRBJ1-1, is DTGVSQNPRHKITKRGQNVTFRCDPISEHNRLYWYRQTLGQGPEFLTYFQNEAQLEKSRLLSDRFSAERPKGSFSTLEIQRTEQGDSAMYLCASSSQEKGDRAFFGQGTRLTVV.

V is TRBV9 and J is TRBJ2-4, with D perhaps matching TRBD1 (5 bases). Germline values: CDR1 SGDLS, CDR2 YYNGEE. The CDR3 runs 17 residues. V was shortened by 4 bases and J by 0 bases, with 17 bases between the two germline ends. CDR3: CASSTTTGPLAKNIQYF. CDR3 coding DNA: TGTGCCAGCAGCACTACAACAGGTCCTCTAGCCAAAAACATTCAGTACTTC.

This clonotype was seen a handful of times. The chain uses TRBV6-1 and TRBJ1-6; D is undetermined. The CDR3 runs 14 residues. Germline CDR1 MNHNS, CDR2 SASEGT. The germline V and J ends were trimmed by 3 bases and 6 bases, with 9 bases remaining between them. Here the CDR3 DNA reads TGTGCCAGCAGTGAGTTCGGAACTAATTCACCCCTCCACTTT. Translation: CASSEFGTNSPLHF.

This sequence joins TRBV27 and TRBJ1-2; D is possibly TRBD1 (5 bases). The CDR3 has 14 amino acids. CDR1 is MNHEY, CDR2 SMNVEV, per germline (reference sequence). V lost 5 bases to trimming and J lost 7 bases, with 17 bases between them. CDR3 DNA: TGTGCCAGCAGTCCACACCAGACAGAGACTGGCTACACCTTC. Residues: CASSPHQTETGYTF.

At least ten counts were recorded for this clonotype. The genes are TRBV4-3 and TRBJ1-2; no clear D gene. CDR1 and CDR2 (germline): LGHNA, YSLEER. CDR3 size: 13 residues. Trimming removed 0 bases at V and 6 bases at J, with 8 bases between. CDR3 DNA sequence: TGCGCCAGCAGCCAAGATAACGGGAATGGCTACACCTTC. It specifies CASSQDNGNGYTF.

In this sample, this clonotype turned up many times. The chain uses TRBV20-1 and TRBJ1-2, with a possible D match to TRBD1 (6 bases). The ends were cut back, 4 bases at V and 8 bases at J, with 20 bases in the middle. CDR1 is DFQATT and CDR2 is SNEGSKA in the germline V gene (reference sequence). The CDR3 totals 14 residues. The CDR3, as DNA: TGCAGTGCTATAAGGCCCCGGGAGGGGGGAGGCTACACCTTC. Its translation is CSAIRPREGGGYTF.

This clonotype was seen more than once but under ten times. V usage is TRBV5-1 and J usage is TRBJ2-2; the D is unclear. V dropped 0 bases and J dropped 7 bases, with 13 bases sitting between them. CDR1 and CDR2 (germline): SGHRS, YFSETQ. This CDR3 spans 15 amino acids. The chain's CDR3 is CASSLDVGSVGELFF. The CDR3 coding sequence is TGCGCCAGCAGCTTGGATGTGGGGTCGGTCGGGGAGCTGTTTTTT.

The chain has TRBV9 and TRBJ2-3; D remains ambiguous. Trimming removed 0 bases from V and 2 bases from J, with 10 bases in between. Germline CDR1 is SGDLS and CDR2 is YYNGEE. The CDR3 is 15 amino acids. The CDR3 nucleotides read TGTGCCAGCAGCGTAGTGACGGAGCCCACAGATACGCAGTATTTT. It encodes CASSVVTEPTDTQYF.

This clonotype came up a few times. V usage is TRBV5-1 and J usage is TRBJ2-5; a possible D gene is TRBD2 (6 bases). Trimming took off 4 bases at V and 4 bases at J, with 17 bases between the two ends. The CDR3 spans 15 residues. CDR1 is SGHRS, CDR2 YFSETQ, per germline. In nucleotides, the CDR3 is TGCGCCAGCAGCCCGGTCGGGGGTCGAGGAGAGACCCAGTACTTC. Residues: CASSPVGGRGETQYF.

This clonotype has a count of ten or more. This chain joins TRBV28 and TRBJ1-1; D is possibly TRBD1 (5 bases). Trimming removed 2 bases from V and 6 bases from J, with 16 bases in between. CDR1 MDHEN and CDR2 SYDVKM come from the germline V gene. The CDR3 consists of 15 residues. The CDR3 spells CASSLGTPYPAEAFF. The DNA for the CDR3 is TGTGCCAGCAGTTTAGGGACCCCCTACCCGGCTGAAGCTTTCTTT.

This clonotype came up many times. The CDR3 nucleotides read TGTGCCAGCAGCTTGTACGCGGGGGGCACTGAAGCTTTCTTT. Amino acid sequence: CASSLYAGGTEAFF. This chain connects TRBV5-6 to TRBJ1-1, with D possibly matching TRBD1 (5 bases). This CDR3 is 14 amino acids long. Trimming took 1 base from V and 4 from J, leaving 11 bases between them. Germline CDR1 SGHDT, CDR2 YYEEEE.

The rearrangement joins TRBV4-1 to TRBJ2-2; 7 bases are a match to TRBD1. Trimming at V came to 0 bases and at J to 3 bases, leaving 7 bases not matched to a gene. The germline CDR1 and CDR2 sequences are MGHRA and YSYEKL. The CDR3 covers 17 residues. The chain's CDR3 is CASSQDQRGRHTGELFF. In DNA form, the CDR3 reads TGCGCCAGCAGCCAAGATCAAAGGGGGCGACACACCGGGGAGCTGTTTTTT.

The genes are TRBV5-5 and TRBJ2-1; maybe TRBD1 (7 bases). Trimming removed 4 bases from V and 15 bases from J, with 14 bases in between. The CDR3 consists of 11 residues. Germline values: CDR1 SGHKS, CDR2 YYEKEE (reference sequence). CDR3 nucleotide sequence: TGTGCCAGCAGCCGCAGGGGGGAATTGTTCTTC. Its translation is CASSRRGELFF.

The chain links TRBV11-2 to TRBJ2-1; no clear D gene. The CDR3 consists of 16 residues. CDR1 is SGHAT, CDR2 FQNNGV, per germline. The ends were cut back, 4 bases at V and 6 bases at J, with 19 bases in the middle. This CDR3 is CASSSIGWIQFNEQFF. CDR3 DNA sequence: TGTGCCAGCAGCTCGATAGGGTGGATACAATTCAATGAGCAGTTCTTC.

This clonotype was recorded a few times. The rearrangement joins TRBV7-9 to TRBJ2-1; 8 bases line up with TRBD1. Germline V gene data show CDR1 as SEHNR and CDR2 as FQNEAQ (reference sequence). V shed 6 bases, J shed 2 bases, and the junction held 9 bases outside the gene matches. This CDR3 comprises 16 residues. CDR3 bases: TGTGCCAGCAGACCTTACAGGGGGGAAACCTACAATGAGCAGTTCTTC. It specifies CASRPYRGETYNEQFF.

V usage is TRBV13 and J usage is TRBJ2-1; D possibly uses TRBD1 or TRBD2 (6 bases each). The CDR3 is 15 amino acids. Germline CDR1 is PRHDT and CDR2 is FYEKMQ (reference sequence). V gave up 5 bases and J gave up 2 bases, with 13 bases separating them. CDR3 sequence: CASSAPRGPYNEQFF. The CDR3 region has the DNA TGTGCCAGCAGCGCCCCTCGGGGGCCCTACAATGAGCAGTTCTTC.

CDR3 in amino acids: CASSDWTGRNTGELFF. The CDR3 coding sequence is TGCGCCAGCAGCGACTGGACAGGGAGAAACACCGGGGAGCTGTTTTTT. V gene TRBV5-1 combines with J gene TRBJ2-2; 8 bases are a match to TRBD1. CDR3 length: 16 residues. Germline V gene sequence: CDR1 SGHRS, CDR2 YFSETQ. Trimming took 4 bases from V and 2 from J; bases not matched to a gene: 7.

The chain recombines TRBV29-1 with TRBJ2-5; D not certain. V gave up 7 bases and J gave up 1 base, with 10 bases separating them. The CDR3 has 12 residues. Germline CDR1 reads SQVTM; CDR2 reads ANQGSEA. The CDR3 DNA follows: TGCAGCGCCGGCTGGAGCCAAGAGACCCAGTACTTC. This codes for CSAGWSQETQYF.

This clonotype has only a few counts. The CDR3 is CASSLSRGNQPQHF. The DNA for the CDR3 is TGTGCCAGCAGTTTATCGCGGGGCAATCAGCCCCAGCATTTT. The V call is TRBV27, the J call TRBJ1-5; D gene unclear. V shed 0 bases and J shed 2 bases, with 5 bases lying between them. Germline assignment: CDR1 MNHEY and CDR2 SMNVEV (reference sequence). The CDR3 sequence is 14 residues long.

The V gene is TRBV14, the J gene TRBJ1-2; D is undetermined. The CDR3 length is 13 residues. Germline assignment: CDR1 SGHDN and CDR2 FVKESK. The V end was cut by 0 bases, the J end by 4 bases, with 6 bases between. The CDR3 DNA sequence: TGTGCCAGCAGCCAAGAACTTTTCTATGGCTACACCTTC. Amino acids: CASSQELFYGYTF.

In its sample, this clonotype was seen many times. The rearrangement joins TRBV10-3 to TRBJ2-3; perhaps D is TRBD1 or TRBD2 (5 bases each). The CDR3 has 14 amino acids. V was pared by 7 bases and J by 0 bases, with 11 bases between. Germline values: CDR1 ENHRY, CDR2 SYGVKD. CDR3 in DNA: TGTGCCATCAAGCCGGGGACGAGCACAGATACGCAGTATTTT. Its translation is CAIKPGTSTDTQYF.

The chain recombines TRBV2 with TRBJ1-5; no definite D call. The CDR3 covers 15 residues. In germline, CDR1 is SNHLY, CDR2 FYNNEI. The V gene lost 3 bases and the J gene lost 7 bases, with 16 bases spanning the gap. DNA of the CDR3: TGTGCCAGCAGTGACAGGACCCGAGAGGTCCAGCCCCAGCATTTT. Translation gives CASSDRTREVQPQHF. The whole variable domain, remainder taken from reference TRBV2 and TRBJ1-5, is EPEVTQTPSHQVTQMGQEVILRCVPISNHLYFYWYRQILGQKVEFLVSFYNNEISEKSEIFDDQFSVERPDGSNFTLKIRSTKLEDSAMYFCASSDRTREVQPQHFGDGTRLSIL.

The J gene is TRBJ1-1, the V gene TRBV20-1; a possible D gene is TRBD1 (5 bases). Trimming removed 5 bases at V and 3 bases at J, with 13 bases between. The CDR3 totals 13 residues. Germline loops: CDR1 DFQATT, CDR2 SNEGSKA (reference sequence). The CDR3 DNA is TGCAGTGCTCTGGGGGGAGCGGACACTGAAGCTTTCTTT. The encoded protein is CSALGGADTEAFF.